These 7 T cell receptor beta chains were sequenced from one sample in a study of molecular identifiers for immune sequencing clone quantification. TCRdb analysed the PCR reads with MiXCR anew, one entry per CDR3 protein. Found here are about 60,000 distinct CDR3 sequences, about a fifth of them singletons; the top ten hold 1.4% to 1.5%. Sequences were obtained from naive CD8+ T cells from blood, with Jurkat cell RNA spiked in. Regarding subset: FACS-sorted CD8+CD4-CCR7+CD45RA+ naive T cells. These receptors came from a human donor in good health. Some libraries in this study had Jurkat cell RNA spiked in.

This clonotype was recorded at least ten times. The V call is TRBV7-9, the J call TRBJ2-1; D gene ambiguous. The V gene's germline CDR1 is SEHNR and CDR2 FQNEAQ (reference sequence). The V end was cut by 4 bases, the J end by 12 bases, with 13 bases between. This CDR3 contains 12 residues. This chain's CDR3 is CASSSGPPGQFF. DNA for the CDR3: TGTGCCAGCAGCTCCGGACCCCCGGGGCAGTTCTTC.

Only a few counts were recorded for this clonotype. A much larger clone sits a single nucleotide away, making a read error possible. This chain links TRBV5-5 with TRBJ2-7; D remains unclear. Germline V gene data show CDR1 as SGHKS and CDR2 as YYEKEE (reference sequence). CDR3 length: 12 amino acids. In DNA, the CDR3 is TGTGCCAGCAGCTTGGAGGGCTACGAGCAGAACTTC. It specifies CASSLEGYEQNF.

Turning to this clonotype: One base away lies a much larger clone, so this may be a sequencing read error. This rearrangement joins TRBV7-6 to TRBJ2-1; no clear D. The CDR3 consists of 17 residues. In germline, CDR1 is SGHVS, CDR2 FNYEAQ. The CDR3 loop reads CDSSSATLSSSYNEQFF. In nucleotides, the CDR3 is TGTGACAGCAGCTCCGCGACCCTCTCCTCATCCTACAATGAGCAGTTCTTC.

This clonotype was detected ten times or more. V and J are TRBV7-6 and TRBJ2-5; 7 bases match TRBD2. Unmatched junction bases numbered 3, after V lost 2 bases and J lost 3 bases. CDR1 is SGHVS, CDR2 FNYEAQ, per germline. The CDR3 runs 14 residues. The CDR3 here is CASSLLSGEETQYF. CDR3 bases: TGTGCCAGCAGCTTATTGAGCGGGGAAGAGACCCAGTACTTC.

This clonotype occurred many times. The chain joins TRBV6-6 to TRBJ1-1; D not resolved. CDR3 length: 13 amino acids. Germline lookup yields CDR1 MNHNY and CDR2 SVGAGI (reference sequence). V was cut by 6 bases and J by 8 bases, with 16 bases left in between. For the CDR3, the DNA is TGTGCCAGCAGCTACGTCCAGGCCAAAGAAGCTTTCTTT. Translation gives CASSYVQAKEAFF.

This clonotype came up many times. This rearrangement joins TRBV27 to TRBJ1-1; D gene uncertain. The CDR3 spans 14 residues. Germline V gene sequence: CDR1 MNHEY, CDR2 SMNVEV (reference sequence). Deletions cut 2 bases from V and 0 bases from J, with 7 bases between. The CDR3 coding sequence is TGTGCCAGCAGTTTAGGGCGACTGAACACTGAAGCTTTCTTT. It encodes CASSLGRLNTEAFF.

This clonotype was counted many times. The chain recombines TRBV7-9 with TRBJ1-5, with 7 nucleotides matching TRBD1. After removal of 4 bases from V and 5 bases from J, the junction contained 11 bases not matched to a gene. Germline CDR1 reads SEHNR; CDR2 reads FQNEAQ (reference sequence). This CDR3 contains 16 residues. The CDR3, as DNA: TGTGCCAGCAGCTCAACCTACACAGGGGCCCATCAGCCCCAGCATTTT. As protein: CASSSTYTGAHQPQHF.